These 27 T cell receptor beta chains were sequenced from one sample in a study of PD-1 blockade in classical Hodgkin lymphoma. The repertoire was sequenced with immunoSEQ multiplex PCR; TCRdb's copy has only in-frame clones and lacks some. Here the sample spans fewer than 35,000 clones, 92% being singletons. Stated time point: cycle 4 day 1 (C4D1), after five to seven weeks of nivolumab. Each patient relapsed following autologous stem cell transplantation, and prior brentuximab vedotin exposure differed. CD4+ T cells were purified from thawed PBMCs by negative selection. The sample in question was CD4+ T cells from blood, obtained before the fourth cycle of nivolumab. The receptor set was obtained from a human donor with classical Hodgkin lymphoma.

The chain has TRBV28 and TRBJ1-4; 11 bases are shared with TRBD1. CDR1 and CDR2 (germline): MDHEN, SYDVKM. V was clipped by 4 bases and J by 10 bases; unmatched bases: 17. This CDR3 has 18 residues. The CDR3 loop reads CASSSRGQGGAVKGKLFF. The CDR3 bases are TGTGCCAGCAGTTCCCGGGGACAGGGGGGCGCGGTAAAGGGAAAACTGTTTTTT.

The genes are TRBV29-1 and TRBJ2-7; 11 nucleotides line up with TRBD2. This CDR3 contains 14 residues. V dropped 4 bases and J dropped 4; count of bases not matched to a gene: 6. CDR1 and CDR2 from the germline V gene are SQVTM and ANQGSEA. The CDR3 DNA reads TGCAGCGTTGTCCCGGGACTAGCGGTATACGAGCAGTACTTC. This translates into CSVVPGLAVYEQYF.

CDR3 nucleotides: TGTGCCAGTAGTACCACTGGGGGGGAAGCTTTCTTT. Protein product: CASSTTGGEAFF. V gene TRBV19 combines with J gene TRBJ1-1; maybe TRBD1 (5 bases). The CDR3 is 12 residues long. The germline gives CDR1 LNHDA, CDR2 SQIVND (reference sequence). V was shortened by 4 bases and J by 8 bases, with 11 bases between the two germline ends.

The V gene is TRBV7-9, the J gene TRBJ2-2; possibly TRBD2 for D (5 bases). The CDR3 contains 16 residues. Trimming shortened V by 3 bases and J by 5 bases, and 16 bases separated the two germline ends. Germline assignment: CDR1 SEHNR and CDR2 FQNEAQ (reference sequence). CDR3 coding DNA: TGTGCCAGCAGCTTGGACGGACTCGCAGAAACCGGGGAGCTGTTTTTT. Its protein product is CASSLDGLAETGELFF.

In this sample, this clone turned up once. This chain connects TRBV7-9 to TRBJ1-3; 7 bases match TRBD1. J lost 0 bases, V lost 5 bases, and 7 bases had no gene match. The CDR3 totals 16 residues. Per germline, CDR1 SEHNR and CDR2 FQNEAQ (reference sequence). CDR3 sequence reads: CASSLRGVVSGNTIYF. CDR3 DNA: TGTGCCAGCAGCCTCAGGGGGGTAGTCTCTGGAAACACCATATATTTT.

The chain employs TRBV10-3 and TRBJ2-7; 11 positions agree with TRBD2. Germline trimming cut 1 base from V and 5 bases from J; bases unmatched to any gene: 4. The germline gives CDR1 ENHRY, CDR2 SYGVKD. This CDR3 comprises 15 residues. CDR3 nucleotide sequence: TGTGCCATCAGTGAGTTACTAGCGGGAGTTGACGAGCAGTACTTC. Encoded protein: CAISELLAGVDEQYF.

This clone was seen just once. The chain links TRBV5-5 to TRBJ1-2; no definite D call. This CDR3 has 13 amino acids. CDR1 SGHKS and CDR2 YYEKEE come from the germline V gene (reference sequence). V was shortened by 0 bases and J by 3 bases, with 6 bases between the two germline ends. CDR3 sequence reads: CASSLAAYYGYTF. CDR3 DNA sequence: TGTGCCAGCAGCTTGGCCGCGTACTATGGCTACACCTTC.

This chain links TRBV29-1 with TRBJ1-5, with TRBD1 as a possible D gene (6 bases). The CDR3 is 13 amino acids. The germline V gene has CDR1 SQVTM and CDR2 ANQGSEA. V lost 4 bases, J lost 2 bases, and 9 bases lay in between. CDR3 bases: TGCAGCGTTGCCAGGGGACGCAATCAGCCCCAGCATTTT. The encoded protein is CSVARGRNQPQHF.

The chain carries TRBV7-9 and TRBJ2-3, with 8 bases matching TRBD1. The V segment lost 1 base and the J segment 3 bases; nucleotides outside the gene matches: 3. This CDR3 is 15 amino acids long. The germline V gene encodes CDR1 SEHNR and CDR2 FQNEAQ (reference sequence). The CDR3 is CASSLGTGITDTQYF. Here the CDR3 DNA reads TGTGCCAGCAGCTTAGGGACAGGGATTACAGATACGCAGTATTTT. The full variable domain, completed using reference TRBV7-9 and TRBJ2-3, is DTGVSQNPRHKITKRGQNVTFRCDPISEHNRLYWYRQTLGQGPEFLTYFQNEAQLEKSRLLSDRFSAERPKGSFSTLEIQRTEQGDSAMYLCASSLGTGITDTQYFGPGTRLTVL.

CDR3 nucleotide sequence: TGTGCCAGCAGCCAACCCCTATCATCCGGGGGACCAGATACGCAGTATTTT. Translation gives CASSQPLSSGGPDTQYF. This chain joins TRBV14 and TRBJ2-3; TRBD2 might be the D (6 bases). The CDR3 totals 17 residues. CDR1 and CDR2 (germline): SGHDN, FVKESK. Trimming stripped 2 bases from V and 4 bases from J, with 19 bases between.

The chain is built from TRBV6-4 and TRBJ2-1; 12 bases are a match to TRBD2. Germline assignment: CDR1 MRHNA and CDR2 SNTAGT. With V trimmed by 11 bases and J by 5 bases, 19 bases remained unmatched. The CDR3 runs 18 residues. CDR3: CAREWFGATSGSNNEQFF. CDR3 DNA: TGTGCCCGCGAATGGTTCGGGGCGACTAGCGGGAGTAACAATGAGCAGTTCTTC.

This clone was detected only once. The CDR3 protein is CASSLSRDRVTEAFF. CDR3 coding DNA: TGTGCCAGCAGCTTGTCCCGGGACAGGGTAACTGAAGCTTTCTTT. V gene TRBV7-8 combines with J gene TRBJ1-1, with 9 bases lining up with TRBD1. The CDR3 consists of 15 residues. The germline CDR1 and CDR2 sequences are SGHVS and FQNEAQ. V was pared by 3 bases and J by 5 bases, with 7 bases of the junction left unmatched.

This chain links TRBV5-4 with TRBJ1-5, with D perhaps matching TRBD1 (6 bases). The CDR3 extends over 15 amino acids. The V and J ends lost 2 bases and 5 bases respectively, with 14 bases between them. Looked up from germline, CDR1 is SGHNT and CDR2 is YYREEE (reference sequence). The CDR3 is CASSLDGGPDQPQHF. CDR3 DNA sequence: TGTGCCAGCAGCTTAGATGGGGGGCCGGATCAGCCCCAGCATTTT.

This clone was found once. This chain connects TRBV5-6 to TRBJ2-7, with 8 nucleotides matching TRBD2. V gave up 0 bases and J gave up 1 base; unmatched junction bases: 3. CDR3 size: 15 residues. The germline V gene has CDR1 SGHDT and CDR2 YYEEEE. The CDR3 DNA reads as TGTGCCAGCAGCTTGGCTAGCGGGCGTTCCTACGAGCAGTACTTC. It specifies CASSLASGRSYEQYF.

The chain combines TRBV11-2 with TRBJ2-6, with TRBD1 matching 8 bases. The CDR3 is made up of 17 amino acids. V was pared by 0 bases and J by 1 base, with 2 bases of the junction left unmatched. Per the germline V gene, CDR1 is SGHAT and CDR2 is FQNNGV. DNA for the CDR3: TGTGCCAGCAGCTTAGAACAGGGGGGTTCTGGGGCCAACGTCCTGACTTTC. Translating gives CASSLEQGGSGANVLTF.

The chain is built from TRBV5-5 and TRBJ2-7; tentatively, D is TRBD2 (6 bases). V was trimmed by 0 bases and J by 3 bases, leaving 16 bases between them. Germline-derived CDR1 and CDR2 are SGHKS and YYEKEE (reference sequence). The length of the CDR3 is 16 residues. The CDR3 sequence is CASSLGSIGGLYEQYF. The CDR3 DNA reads TGTGCCAGCAGCTTGGGGTCGATCGGGGGACTCTACGAGCAGTACTTC.

CDR3 sequence (DNA): TGTGCCATCAGTGGGACTAGCGGGAAGTACAATGAGCAGTTCTTC. It codes for CAISGTSGKYNEQFF. This chain joins TRBV10-3 and TRBJ2-1; 12 bases are a match to TRBD2. This CDR3 has 15 residues. The V segment lost 4 bases and the J segment 4 bases; nucleotides outside the gene matches: 2. The V gene's germline CDR1 is ENHRY and CDR2 SYGVKD.

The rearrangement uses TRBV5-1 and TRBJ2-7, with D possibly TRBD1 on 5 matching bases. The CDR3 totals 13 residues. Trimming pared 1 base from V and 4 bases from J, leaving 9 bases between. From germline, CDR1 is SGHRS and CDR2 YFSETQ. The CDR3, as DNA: TGCGCCAGCAGCTTGAACTCAGGGTACGAGCAGTACTTC. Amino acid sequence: CASSLNSGYEQYF.

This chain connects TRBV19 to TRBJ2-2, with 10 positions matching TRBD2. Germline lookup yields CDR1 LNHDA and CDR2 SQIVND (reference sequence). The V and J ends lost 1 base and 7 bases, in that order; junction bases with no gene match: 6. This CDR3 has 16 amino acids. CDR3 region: CASSIAPGLANGELFF. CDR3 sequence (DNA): TGTGCCAGTAGTATAGCGCCGGGACTAGCGAACGGGGAGCTGTTTTTT.

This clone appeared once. CDR3 residues: CASSPQAGGTQYF. The CDR3 region has the DNA TGTGCCAGCTCACCACAAGCAGGGGGGACGCAGTATTTT. The chain uses TRBV18 and TRBJ2-3, with D possibly matching TRBD1 (7 bases). Germline V gene sequence: CDR1 KGHSH, CDR2 LQKENI. This CDR3 spans 13 amino acids. The ends were cut back, 1 base at V and 9 bases at J, with 11 bases in the middle.

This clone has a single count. This CDR3 is CASSGIDRGIPWEQYF. CDR3 in DNA: TGTGCCAGCAGTGGTATCGACAGGGGGATCCCTTGGGAGCAGTACTTC. The rearrangement joins TRBV2 to TRBJ2-7; 9 nucleotides line up with TRBD1. Germline V gives CDR1 SNHLY, CDR2 FYNNEI. The CDR3 is 16 amino acids. With V trimmed by 4 bases and J by 7 bases, 14 bases remained unmatched. Combining the CDR3 with reference TRBV2 and TRBJ2-7 gives the whole variable domain EPEVTQTPSHQVTQMGQEVILRCVPISNHLYFYWYRQILGQKVEFLVSFYNNEISEKSEIFDDQFSVERPDGSNFTLKIRSTKLEDSAMYFCASSGIDRGIPWEQYFGPGTRLTVT.

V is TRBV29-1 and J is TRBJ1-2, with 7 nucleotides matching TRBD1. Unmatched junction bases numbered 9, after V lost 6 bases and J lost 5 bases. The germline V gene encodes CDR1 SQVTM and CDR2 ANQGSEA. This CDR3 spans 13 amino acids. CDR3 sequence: CSVGLDRRYGYTF. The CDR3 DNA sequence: TGCAGCGTGGGTTTGGACAGGAGATATGGCTACACCTTC.

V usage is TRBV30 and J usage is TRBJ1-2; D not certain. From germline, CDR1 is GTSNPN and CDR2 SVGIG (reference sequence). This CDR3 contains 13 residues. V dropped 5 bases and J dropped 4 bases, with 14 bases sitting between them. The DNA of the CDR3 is TGTGCCTGGGCCCAATCAGGTTCCTATGGCTACACCTTC. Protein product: CAWAQSGSYGYTF.

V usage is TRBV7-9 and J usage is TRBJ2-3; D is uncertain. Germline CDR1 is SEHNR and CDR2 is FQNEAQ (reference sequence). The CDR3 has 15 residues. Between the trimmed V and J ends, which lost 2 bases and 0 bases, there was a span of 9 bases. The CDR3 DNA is TGTGCCAGCAGCTTAACTTCTGGTAGCACAGATACGCAGTATTTT. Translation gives CASSLTSGSTDTQYF.

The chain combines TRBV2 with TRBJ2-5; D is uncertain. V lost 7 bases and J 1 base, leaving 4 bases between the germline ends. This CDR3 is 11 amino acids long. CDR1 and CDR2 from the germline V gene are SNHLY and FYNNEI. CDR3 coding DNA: TGTGCCAGCACCCTCCAAGAGACCCAGTACTTC. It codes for CASTLQETQYF.

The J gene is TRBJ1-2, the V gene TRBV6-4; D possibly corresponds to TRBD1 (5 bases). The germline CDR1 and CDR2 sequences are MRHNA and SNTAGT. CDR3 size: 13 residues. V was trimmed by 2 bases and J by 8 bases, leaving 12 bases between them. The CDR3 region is CASSDGHRQGYTF. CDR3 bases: TGTGCCAGCAGTGACGGTCACAGACAGGGCTACACCTTC.

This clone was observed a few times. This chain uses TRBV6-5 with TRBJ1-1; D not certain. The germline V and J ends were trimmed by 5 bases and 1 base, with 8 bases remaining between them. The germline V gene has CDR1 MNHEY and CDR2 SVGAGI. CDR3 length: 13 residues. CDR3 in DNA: TGTGCCAGCAGTCACCCAGAGAACACTGAAGCTTTCTTT. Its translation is CASSHPENTEAFF.